This entry lists 27 T cell receptor beta chains sequenced from one sample in a study of T cells in Graves' hyperthyroidism and ophthalmopathy. Using RNA transcripts as the source, TCR beta CDR3 regions were amplified. An initial round of RT-PCR targeting the TCR CDR3 relied on the HTBI primer set. Each CDR3 protein is one row after TCRdb ran MiXCR on the multiplex PCR reads. The sample shows 600,000 to 900,000 distinct CDR3 sequences, over 15% of them seen only once. The sequenced sample consisted of blood. The receptors were sampled from a man aged 18 to 30 with Graves' hyperthyroidism.

To note about this clonotype: A read error may produce the germline difference seen at one junction end. This chain links TRBV5-1 with TRBJ2-6; 7 bases map to TRBD2. The germline CDR1 and CDR2 sequences are SGHRS and YFSETQ. The length of the CDR3 is 13 residues. The CDR3 loop reads CASSSGGGNVLTF. As DNA, the CDR3 is TGCGCCAGCAGCTCCGGCGGGGGCAACGTCCTGACTTTC.

This clonotype was seen only a few times. The genes are TRBV7-2 and TRBJ1-5; TRBD1 matches 8 bases. Germline trimming cut 5 bases from V and 4 bases from J; bases unmatched to any gene: 7. Per the germline V gene, CDR1 is SGHTA and CDR2 is FQGNSA. The CDR3 sequence is 15 residues long. The CDR3 region is CASSLDRQGNQPQHF. The CDR3 nucleotides read TGTGCCAGCAGCCTAGACCGACAGGGGAATCAGCCCCAGCATTTT.

The V call is TRBV30, the J call TRBJ2-7; D not resolved. The V gene lost 4 bases and the J gene lost 0 bases, with 10 bases spanning the gap. The CDR3 has 13 residues. CDR1 GTSNPN and CDR2 SVGIG come from the germline V gene (reference sequence). The CDR3 reads CAWNPDYSYEQYF. CDR3 coding DNA: TGTGCCTGGAATCCGGATTACTCCTACGAGCAGTACTTC. The complete variable domain, with remaining parts taken from reference TRBV30 and TRBJ2-7, reads SQTIHQWPATLVQPVGSPLSLECTVEGTSNPNLYWYRQAAGRGLQLLFYSVGIGQISSEVPQNLSASRPQDRQFILSSKKLLLSDSGFYLCAWNPDYSYEQYFGPGTRLTVT.

The table lists this clonotype with many counts. The chain couples TRBV7-9 to TRBJ2-2; D is unclear. The CDR3 contains 9 residues. From germline, CDR1 is SEHNR and CDR2 FQNEAQ (reference sequence). V lost 8 bases to trimming and J lost 6 bases, with 1 base between them. The CDR3 loop is CASPGELFF. CDR3 coding DNA: TGTGCCAGCCCCGGGGAGCTGTTTTTT.

The genes are TRBV6-1 and TRBJ1-4; perhaps TRBD1 as D (5 bases). Germline CDR1 and CDR2: MNHNS and SASEGT. The CDR3 has 16 amino acids. V was cut by 6 bases and J by 1 base, with 15 bases left in between. CDR3 region: CASSDRQGGTNEKLFF. The CDR3, as DNA: TGTGCCAGCAGCGACCGGCAGGGAGGAACTAATGAAAAACTGTTTTTT.

Only a few counts were recorded for this clonotype. This sequence joins TRBV7-8 and TRBJ2-2; 8 positions agree with TRBD2. CDR1 SGHVS and CDR2 FQNEAQ come from the germline V gene. The CDR3 is 17 amino acids. J gave up 2 bases and V 1 base, and 6 bases lay outside the gene matches. CDR3 protein: CASSLESGGRNTGELFF. The CDR3 DNA sequence: TGTGCCAGCAGCTTAGAAAGCGGGGGCCGAAACACCGGGGAGCTGTTTTTT.

This clonotype has a count of ten or more. V usage is TRBV28 and J usage is TRBJ1-2, with a possible D match to TRBD1 (5 bases). Germline V gene sequence: CDR1 MDHEN, CDR2 SYDVKM. V was trimmed by 2 bases and J by 4 bases, leaving 8 bases between them. The CDR3 is 13 amino acids. The CDR3 region is CASSLEGRYGYTF. In nucleotides, the CDR3 is TGTGCCAGCAGTTTAGAGGGGCGCTATGGCTACACCTTC.

This clonotype was seen ten or more times. The chain links TRBV12-3 or TRBV12-4 to TRBJ2-5; a possible D gene is TRBD2 (6 bases). The CDR3 has 17 amino acids. Trimming stripped 0 bases from V and 1 base from J, with 15 bases between. Here the CDR3 reads CASSLAGGWRIQETQYF. As DNA, the CDR3 is TGTGCCAGCAGTTTAGCGGGAGGCTGGAGAATCCAAGAGACCCAGTACTTC.

This clonotype was recorded at least ten times. The genes are TRBV7-8 and TRBJ2-5; D is ambiguous. V gave up 5 bases and J gave up 11 bases, with 12 bases separating them. This CDR3 comprises 11 residues. Germline V gives CDR1 SGHVS, CDR2 FQNEAQ. CDR3 amino acids: CASSPPPLQYF. CDR3 sequence (DNA): TGTGCCAGCAGCCCACCTCCCCTACAGTACTTC.

This clonotype came up many times. This chain connects TRBV3-1 to TRBJ2-1, with D possibly TRBD2 on 6 matching bases. The CDR3 has 14 amino acids. CDR1 LGHDT and CDR2 YNNKEL come from the germline V gene (reference sequence). V lost 3 bases and J 1 base, leaving 7 bases between the germline ends. CDR3 region: CASSQAGSYNEQFF. CDR3 nucleotide sequence: TGTGCCAGCAGCCAGGCGGGGTCCTACAATGAGCAGTTCTTC.

Only a few counts were recorded for this clonotype. One end of the junction does not line up with germline, which may come from a read error. The rearrangement links TRBV19 to TRBJ2-1; D may be TRBD2 (6 bases). Per the germline V gene, CDR1 is LNHDA and CDR2 is SQIVND (reference sequence). The CDR3 totals 14 residues. CDR3 loop: CASSLRDSNNEQFF. As DNA, the CDR3 is TGTGCCAGTAGTCTCCGGGACTCCAACAATGAGCAGTTCTTC.

The genes are TRBV20-1 and TRBJ1-4; no clear D. Germline V lookup: CDR1 DFQATT, CDR2 SNEGSKA (reference sequence). Deletions cut 1 base from V and 7 bases from J, with 16 bases between. This CDR3 has 15 residues. CDR3 in amino acids: CSARAPLRIAEKLFF. The CDR3 DNA reads as TGCAGTGCTAGAGCCCCCCTGAGGATCGCTGAAAAACTGTTTTTT.

On this clonotype: Relative to the germline gene, one junction end is altered; a read error may explain this. V and J are TRBV12-3 or TRBV12-4 and TRBJ2-5; D unclear. CDR3 length: 12 amino acids. The CDR3 region is CASSLGQETRYF. CDR3 sequence (DNA): TGTGCCAGCAGTTTAGGCCAAGAGACCCGGTACTTC.

The CDR3 is CSVEDFRVSRQETQYF. In nucleotides, the CDR3 is TGCAGCGTTGAAGATTTCAGGGTATCGAGACAAGAGACCCAGTACTTC. V and J are TRBV29-1 and TRBJ2-5, with a possible D match to TRBD1 (5 bases). Germline-derived CDR1 and CDR2 are SQVTM and ANQGSEA. The CDR3 totals 16 residues. V shed 0 bases and J shed 2 bases, with 16 bases lying between them.

This clonotype was seen at least ten times. The CDR3 reads CASSPSLRTDTQYF. CDR3 coding DNA: TGTGCCAGCTCACCATCACTTCGCACAGATACGCAGTATTTT. V gene TRBV18 combines with J gene TRBJ2-3; no clear D gene. CDR1 and CDR2 (germline): KGHSH, LQKENI. CDR3 size: 14 residues. Trimming pared 2 bases from V and 1 base from J, leaving 7 bases between.

This clonotype was counted between two and nine times. This rearrangement joins TRBV6-1 to TRBJ1-5; TRBD1 is a possible D gene (5 bases). This CDR3 is 13 amino acids long. With 7 bases removed from V and 7 bases from J, the gap between germline ends came to 14 bases. Germline CDR1 MNHNS, CDR2 SASEGT. The CDR3: CASIRGVGQPQHF. In nucleotides, the CDR3 is TGTGCCAGCATACGGGGGGTCGGGCAGCCCCAGCATTTT.

This clonotype was counted between two and nine times. This chain uses TRBV5-1 with TRBJ2-1; D possibly corresponds to TRBD2 (6 bases). The germline gives CDR1 SGHRS, CDR2 YFSETQ. Trimming left V 0 bases short and J 12 bases short, with 19 bases between. The CDR3 loop spans 15 amino acids. CDR3 residues: CASSLAMTGVIGQFF. DNA for the CDR3: TGCGCCAGCAGCTTGGCGATGACGGGGGTAATCGGGCAGTTCTTC.

This sequence joins TRBV20-1 and TRBJ2-3; D may be TRBD2 (6 bases). Trimming pared 1 base from V and 9 bases from J, leaving 11 bases between. Per germline, CDR1 DFQATT and CDR2 SNEGSKA (reference sequence). The CDR3 has 12 amino acids. The CDR3 coding sequence is TGCAGTGCTAGAGGACCCGCGGGGACGCAGTATTTT. Translation: CSARGPAGTQYF.

This clonotype was seen a handful of times. This chain joins TRBV19 and TRBJ1-4; no clear D gene. V was cut by 8 bases and J by 7 bases, with 14 bases left in between. This CDR3 region has 13 residues. Germline CDR1 and CDR2: LNHDA and SQIVND (reference sequence). The CDR3 DNA is TGTGCCAGTCGCCTGGACTGGGGTGAAAAACTGTTTTTT. Amino acid sequence: CASRLDWGEKLFF.

This clonotype was observed a handful of times. The chain is built from TRBV5-1 and TRBJ2-2, with D possibly being TRBD1 (6 bases). The germline gives CDR1 SGHRS, CDR2 YFSETQ. Trimming removed 1 base at V and 0 bases at J, with 13 bases between. This CDR3 region has 17 residues. Written as DNA, the CDR3 is TGCGCCAGCAGCTTGCGGTTACAGGGATCGAACACCGGGGAGCTGTTTTTT. Translating gives CASSLRLQGSNTGELFF.

This clonotype was detected ten times or more. The chain joins TRBV27 to TRBJ2-5; maybe TRBD2 (7 bases). V was pared by 2 bases and J by 2 bases, with 12 bases between. Germline values: CDR1 MNHEY, CDR2 SMNVEV (reference sequence). This CDR3 region has 15 residues. CDR3 sequence: CASSLRGAQQETQYF. In DNA form, the CDR3 reads TGTGCCAGCAGTTTACGGGGGGCGCAGCAAGAGACCCAGTACTTC.

This clonotype was detected ten times or more. The gene calls are TRBV28 and TRBJ1-6; D gene unclear. In germline, CDR1 is MDHEN, CDR2 SYDVKM. CDR3 length: 14 amino acids. V shed 3 bases and J shed 13 bases, with 16 bases lying between them. The CDR3 DNA reads TGTGCCAGCAGTTTGGAGCCCTTCCCCGATCCCCTCCACTTT. It is translated as CASSLEPFPDPLHF.

This clonotype was observed at least ten times. A junction boundary mismatches the germline segment, possibly from a read error. This chain links TRBV12-3 or TRBV12-4 with TRBJ2-1; D unresolved. This CDR3 has 14 residues. This chain's CDR3 is CASSLAPSNNEQFF. In DNA form, the CDR3 reads TGTGCCAGCAGTTTAGCGCCCTCCAACAATGAGCAGTTCTTC.

This clonotype has at least ten counts. V and J are TRBV12-3 or TRBV12-4 and TRBJ1-5; a weak D match, TRBD1 (6 bases). With 6 bases removed from V and 7 bases from J, the gap between germline ends came to 19 bases. The CDR3 spans 15 residues. Here the CDR3 DNA reads TGTGCCAGCAGCCCCTTGGCAGGGGCGGGCCAGCCCCAGCATTTT. It translates to CASSPLAGAGQPQHF.

The V gene is TRBV7-9, the J gene TRBJ2-3, with TRBD2 identical over 8 bases. Germline CDR1 SEHNR, CDR2 FQNEAQ (reference sequence). This CDR3 is 20 amino acids long. Trimming removed 4 bases from V and 0 bases from J; junction bases left unmatched: 18. Here the CDR3 DNA reads TGTGCCAGCAGCTCCCCGGCTATATACCAGCGGGAGAGGAGCACAGATACGCAGTATTTT. As protein: CASSSPAIYQRERSTDTQYF.

This clonotype was seen at least ten times. This chain uses TRBV28 with TRBJ1-5; D gene ambiguous. CDR3 length: 12 residues. Germline lookup yields CDR1 MDHEN and CDR2 SYDVKM. With 5 bases removed from V and 5 bases from J, the gap between germline ends came to 7 bases. CDR3 protein: CASSVIDQPQHF. The DNA of the CDR3 is TGTGCCAGCAGTGTCATAGATCAGCCCCAGCATTTT.

This clonotype came up a few times. CDR3 nucleotide sequence: TGTGCCATCAGACCTTCTGCGGGACTAGCGGGGTTGCGGGCCTACGAGCAGTACTTC. Translation: CAIRPSAGLAGLRAYEQYF. V gene TRBV10-3 combines with J gene TRBJ2-7; the match to TRBD2 covers 13 bases. This CDR3 spans 19 amino acids. V lost 6 bases and J lost 2; bases outside the gene matches: 16. From germline, CDR1 is ENHRY and CDR2 SYGVKD.